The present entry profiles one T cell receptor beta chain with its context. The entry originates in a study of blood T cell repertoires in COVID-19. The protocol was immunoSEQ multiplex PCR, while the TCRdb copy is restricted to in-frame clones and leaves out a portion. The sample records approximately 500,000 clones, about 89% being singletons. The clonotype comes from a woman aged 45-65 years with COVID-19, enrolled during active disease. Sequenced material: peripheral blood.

CDR3 DNA: TGCAGTGCTAGTTCCGCTTCCCTTAGCGGGGGTTCCTACAATGAGCAGTTCTTC. Protein: CSASSASLSGGSYNEQFF. V is TRBV20-1 and J is TRBJ2-1; TRBD2 aligns across 9 bases. With 3 bases clipped from V and 1 base from J, the junction kept 13 bases outside the gene matches. The CDR3 has 18 amino acids. Germline assignment: CDR1 DFQATT and CDR2 SNEGSKA (reference sequence).